A selection of T cell receptor beta chains follows, all from one sample in a study of blood T cells in healthy people across ages. In TCRdb, the 5' RACE reads were re-called with MiXCR into one record per CDR3 protein. The table lists 750,000 to 950,000 distinct CDR3 sequences, 25% to 35% of them singletons. These same data were also listed under a study on T cells of mothers and their children.

The material sequenced was blood. These receptors were taken from a woman in her 40s in good health. The CDR3 runs from the conserved cysteine through the conserved F or W. Expanded clones are given a class, and other clones once, few, many or no size at all.

cdr3_aa j_call clone_size cdr3_length v_call
CASSATKGGNQPQHF TRBJ1-5 few 15 TRBV7-2
CASSLAVAGARLIGQYF TRBJ2-3 - 17 TRBV5-1
CASSSTRDRVLYGYTF TRBJ1-2 many 16 TRBV28
CASSRRGIGYEQYF TRBJ2-7 many 14 TRBV5-1
CSATGTVISSNQPQHF TRBJ1-5 few 16 TRBV20-1
CSAESGTSTYNEQYF - - 15 TRBV20-1
CSAAREPNTEAFF TRBJ1-1 many 13 TRBV20-1
CASSKDRGLHGYTF TRBJ1-2 - 14 TRBV5-4
CSARANSRTVNTEAFF TRBJ1-1 many 16 TRBV20-1
CASSLGWLAVYEQYF TRBJ2-7 many 15 TRBV9
CASSLSRQGAPGLQETQYF TRBJ2-5 few 19 TRBV12-3/TRBV12-4
CSAILWGGLQETQYF TRBJ2-5 few 15 TRBV20-1
CASSLSPTGTYNEQFF TRBJ2-1 few 16 TRBV18
CASRGQKNYGYTF TRBJ1-2 - 13 TRBV5-5
CASSLSGQGYNSPLHF TRBJ1-6 - 16 TRBV7-2
CASSQWDRDSLGPEAFF TRBJ1-1 - 17 TRBV4-1
CASSLWDSANTGELFF TRBJ2-2 few 16 TRBV5-5
CASSHPTGGWTGELFF TRBJ2-2 - 16 TRBV4-3
CASSTRPRNEQFF TRBJ2-1 many 13 TRBV7-3
CASSERGRSNTQYF TRBJ2-3 - 14 TRBV6-1
CASSLGLRDDPGELFF TRBJ2-2 many 16 TRBV5-1
CSVSGTSGAAEYEQYF TRBJ2-7 few 16 TRBV29-1
CASRTGDYEQFF TRBJ2-1 - 12 TRBV6-5
CASSLTGGGQYF TRBJ2-4 - 12 TRBV7-6
CASSYPLYTLGGTEAFF TRBJ1-1 - 17 TRBV6-2/TRBV6-3
CASNRDRTEAFF TRBJ1-1 - 12 TRBV5-1
CASSQDAGDGGYSNQPQHF TRBJ1-5 - 19 TRBV4-2
CASSVVGLNTEAFF TRBJ1-1 many 14 TRBV9
CASSPLHVQNTEAFF TRBJ1-1 - 15 TRBV5-5
CASSQEVYDGYTF TRBJ1-2 - 13 TRBV3-1
CASSLETRYRDRNQPQHF TRBJ1-5 few 18 TRBV7-8
CASSYGFGRGGGYQPQHF TRBJ1-5 - 18 TRBV6-2/TRBV6-3
CATSLGHNQPQHF TRBJ1-5 - 13 TRBV24-1